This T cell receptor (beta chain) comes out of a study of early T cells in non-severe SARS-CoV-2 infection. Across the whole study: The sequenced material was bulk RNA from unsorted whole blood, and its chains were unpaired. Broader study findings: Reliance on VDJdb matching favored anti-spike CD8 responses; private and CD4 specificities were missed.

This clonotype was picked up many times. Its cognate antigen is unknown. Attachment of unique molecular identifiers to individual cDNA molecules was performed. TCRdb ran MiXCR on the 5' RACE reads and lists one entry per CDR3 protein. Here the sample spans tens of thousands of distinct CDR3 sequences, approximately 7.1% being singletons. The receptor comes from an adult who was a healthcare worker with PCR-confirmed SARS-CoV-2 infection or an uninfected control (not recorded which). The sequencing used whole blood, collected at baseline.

The chain's CDR3 is CSVGQGGGTFF. The CDR3 coding sequence is TGCAGCGTTGGACAGGGCGGCGGAACTTTCTTT. The chain has TRBV29-1 and TRBJ1-1; 7 nucleotides align to TRBD1. Trimming took 4 bases from V and 12 from J; bases not matched to a gene: 8. From germline, CDR1 is SQVTM and CDR2 ANQGSEA. The CDR3 length is 11 residues.